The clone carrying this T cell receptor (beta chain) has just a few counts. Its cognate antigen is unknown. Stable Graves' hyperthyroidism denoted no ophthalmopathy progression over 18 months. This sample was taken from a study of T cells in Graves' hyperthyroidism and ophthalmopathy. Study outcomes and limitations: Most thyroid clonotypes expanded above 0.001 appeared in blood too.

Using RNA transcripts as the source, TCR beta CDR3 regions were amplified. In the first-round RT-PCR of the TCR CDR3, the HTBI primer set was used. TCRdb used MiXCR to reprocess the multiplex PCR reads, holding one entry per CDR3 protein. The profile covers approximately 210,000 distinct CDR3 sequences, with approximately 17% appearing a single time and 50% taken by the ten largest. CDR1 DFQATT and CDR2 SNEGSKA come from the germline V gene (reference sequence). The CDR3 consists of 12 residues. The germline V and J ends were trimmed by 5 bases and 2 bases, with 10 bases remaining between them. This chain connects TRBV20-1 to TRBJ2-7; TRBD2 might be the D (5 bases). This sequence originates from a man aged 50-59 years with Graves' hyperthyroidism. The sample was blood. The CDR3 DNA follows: TGCAGTGCTTGGACTGGACCCTACGAGCAGTACTTC. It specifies CSAWTGPYEQYF.